This T cell receptor (beta chain) was recorded in a study of OX40 agonist ivuxolimab in advanced cancers. Study-wide findings and caveats: The average count of expanded clones was higher among CD8+ T cells than among CD4+.

Data came from immunoSEQ multiplex PCR; TCRdb stores just in-frame clones and leaves some out. The table includes tens of thousands of clones, 88% detected once. CDR1 MGHRA and CDR2 YSYEKL come from the germline V gene. J gave up 5 bases and V 2 bases, and 5 bases lay outside the gene matches. The CDR3 covers 16 residues. Notes on this clone: The target antigen is unknown.

This receptor was identified in an adult with an advanced solid tumor such as melanoma, head and neck, liver or kidney cancer. The V and J genes are TRBV4-1 and TRBJ1-4, with 10 nucleotides matching TRBD1. The source material was CD4+ or CD8+ T cells sorted from blood, sampled in a trial of the OX40 agonist ivuxolimab. In DNA form, the CDR3 reads TGCGCCAGCAGCCAAATTAGGACAGGGGGGAATGAAAAACTGTTTTTT. Its translation: CASSQIRTGGNEKLFF.